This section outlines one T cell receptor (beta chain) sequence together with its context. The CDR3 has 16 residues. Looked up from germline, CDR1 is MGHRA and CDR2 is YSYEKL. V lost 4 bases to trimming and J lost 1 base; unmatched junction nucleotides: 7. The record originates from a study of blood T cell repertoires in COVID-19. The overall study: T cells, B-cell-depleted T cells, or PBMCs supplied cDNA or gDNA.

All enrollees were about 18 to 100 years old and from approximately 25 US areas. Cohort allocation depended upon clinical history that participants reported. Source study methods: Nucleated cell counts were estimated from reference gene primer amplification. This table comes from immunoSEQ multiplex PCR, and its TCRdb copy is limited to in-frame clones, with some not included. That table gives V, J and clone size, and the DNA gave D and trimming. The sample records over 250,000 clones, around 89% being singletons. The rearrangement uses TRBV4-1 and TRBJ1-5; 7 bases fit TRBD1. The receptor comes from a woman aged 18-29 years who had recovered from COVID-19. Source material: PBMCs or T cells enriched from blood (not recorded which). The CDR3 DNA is TGCGCCAGCAGCCGGCTACAACAGGGGAGCAATCAGCCCCAGCATTTT. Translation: CASSRLQQGSNQPQHF.